These 9 T cell receptor beta chains came from one sample sequenced in a study of shared clonotypes between healthy human individuals. Sequenced by immunoSEQ multiplex PCR; TCRdb stores in-frame clones only, minus some. Among approximately 740,000 clones listed, more than 85% were seen once. As defined, naive CD8 cells were CD45RO-negative and positively selected for CCR7, with terminally differentiated effector memory CD45RA+ cells excluded. The sample comprised naive CD8+ T cells sorted from blood. These receptors all stem from a man aged 25 to 40 in good health.

The chain recombines TRBV29-1 with TRBJ2-7, with D perhaps matching TRBD1 (5 bases). V was shortened by 6 bases and J by 1 base, with 10 bases between the two germline ends. The germline V gene encodes CDR1 SQVTM and CDR2 ANQGSEA. The CDR3 extends over 12 amino acids. CDR3 sequence (DNA): TGCAGCGTGGGGCCCGGGTCCTACGAGCAGTACTTC. It encodes CSVGPGSYEQYF.

This chain's CDR3 is CASSLEPGTSTDTQYF. The CDR3 DNA sequence: TGTGCCAGCAGCCTCGAGCCTGGGACTAGCACAGATACGCAGTATTTT. The chain joins TRBV27 to TRBJ2-3, with D perhaps TRBD2 (6 bases). V dropped 6 bases and J dropped 0 bases, with 16 bases sitting between them. The CDR3 runs 16 residues. CDR1 is MNHEY and CDR2 is SMNVEV in the germline V gene (reference sequence).

The chain links TRBV27 to TRBJ2-1; D may be TRBD1 (6 bases). The CDR3 consists of 15 residues. Trimming removed 7 bases at V and 8 bases at J, with 21 bases between. The germline V gene has CDR1 MNHEY and CDR2 SMNVEV (reference sequence). DNA for the CDR3: TGTGCCAGCATTTCTTCAGGGGCTAGCCGCGATGAGCAGTTCTTC. It yields the protein CASISSGASRDEQFF.

J is TRBJ2-1 and V is TRBV2; 12 nucleotides line up with TRBD1. The CDR3 totals 22 residues. Germline lookup yields CDR1 SNHLY and CDR2 FYNNEI. The V gene end was trimmed by 6 bases and the J gene end by 2 bases; junction bases not matched to a gene: 23. CDR3 DNA: TGTGCCAGCAGCAAGGGACAGGGGGCGCCTTTCTCGGCTAGCGGGACCTACAATGAGCAGTTCTTC. Residues: CASSKGQGAPFSASGTYNEQFF. The entire variable domain, with the rest obtained from reference TRBV2 and TRBJ2-1, is as follows: EPEVTQTPSHQVTQMGQEVILRCVPISNHLYFYWYRQILGQKVEFLVSFYNNEISEKSEIFDDQFSVERPDGSNFTLKIRSTKLEDSAMYFCASSKGQGAPFSASGTYNEQFFGPGTRLTVL.

A few counts support this clone. The chain employs TRBV15 and TRBJ2-7, with D perhaps given as TRBD1 or TRBD2 (5 bases each). The CDR3 covers 15 residues. CDR1 and CDR2 (germline): LNHNV, YYDKDF (reference sequence). V dropped 1 base and J dropped 3 bases, with 13 bases sitting between them. CDR3 region: CATSRADDGGYEQYF. The CDR3 nucleotides are TGTGCCACCAGCAGAGCGGACGATGGGGGCTACGAGCAGTACTTC.

The chain links TRBV5-4 to TRBJ2-7, with 8 bases lining up with TRBD1. Per the germline V gene, CDR1 is SGHNT and CDR2 is YYREEE (reference sequence). The CDR3 runs 15 residues. V trimming: 4 bases; J trimming: 2 bases; junction bases outside the gene matches: 8. The CDR3 sequence is CASSADRGRTYEQYF. CDR3 nucleotides: TGTGCCAGCAGCGCCGACAGGGGAAGAACCTACGAGCAGTACTTC.

This rearrangement joins TRBV25-1 to TRBJ2-1; no firm D call. This CDR3 is 12 amino acids long. V gave up 6 bases and J gave up 4 bases, with 7 bases separating them. Germline values: CDR1 MGHDK, CDR2 SYGVNS. The CDR3 region is CASRKSYNEQFF. DNA of the CDR3: TGTGCCAGCAGAAAATCGTACAATGAGCAGTTCTTC.

The chain uses TRBV29-1 and TRBJ2-1; D might be TRBD2 (6 bases). V was trimmed by 6 bases and J by 0 bases, leaving 12 bases between them. The germline gives CDR1 SQVTM, CDR2 ANQGSEA. CDR3 length equals 14 residues. CDR3 residues: CSVSGDGSYNEQFF. The CDR3 bases are TGCAGCGTGTCGGGGGACGGCTCCTACAATGAGCAGTTCTTC.

Worth noting for this clone: The sample holds other DNA sequences that translate to the same CDR3. This chain uses TRBV19 with TRBJ2-1; 13 bases are shared with TRBD2. After removal of 1 base from V and 1 base from J, the junction contained 1 base not matched to a gene. The CDR3 is made up of 17 amino acids. Germline V gene sequence: CDR1 LNHDA, CDR2 SQIVND (reference sequence). CDR3 nucleotides: TGTGCCAGTAGTATAGGGACTAGCGGGAGTTCCTACAATGAGCAGTTCTTC. Residues: CASSIGTSGSSYNEQFF.